These 13 T cell receptor beta chains were sequenced from one sample in a study of T cell clusters in autoimmune cytopenias. One tube held mixed TRB-A and TRB-B primer pools for touch-down PCR. Using the multiplex PCR reads, TCRdb records one entry per CDR3 protein without DNA. Its table records thousands of distinct CDR3 sequences. TRB amplification used 250 ng of peripheral blood genomic DNA. The specimen sequenced was peripheral blood. Source of these receptors: a human donor with an autoimmune cytopenia or autoimmune hepatitis (not recorded which).

This clonotype is labeled medium-sized based on frequency. V usage is TRBV15 and J usage is TRBJ2-3; TCRdb selects TRBD2, and the lack of DNA leaves this call unchecked. The germline gives CDR1 LNHNV, CDR2 YYDKDF (reference sequence). The CDR3 runs to 13 residues. This chain's CDR3 is CATKLAGTDTQYF.

This clonotype is medium-sized by frequency. This chain links TRBV19 with TRBJ2-1; absent DNA, TCRdb's TRBD2 call cannot be checked. CDR3 length equals 15 residues. Germline V gene lookup returns CDR1 LNHDA and CDR2 SQIVND (reference sequence). CDR3 residues: CASTSGRAPNNEQFF.

This rearrangement joins TRBV4-3 to TRBJ2-2; the TCRdb D gene call, TRBD1, has no DNA to confirm it. Germline CDR1 and CDR2: LGHNA and YSLEER. CDR3 length equals 17 residues. The CDR3 loop reads CASSKRLLTGQDGELFF.

This clonotype is labeled medium-sized based on frequency. The rearrangement uses TRBV19 and TRBJ1-2; with no DNA, the TCRdb D assignment of TRBD1 cannot be verified. The CDR3 covers 12 residues. CDR1 is LNHDA and CDR2 is SQIVND in the germline V gene (reference sequence). The CDR3 sequence: CASSMGPYGYTF.

Its frequency marks this clonotype as medium-sized (0.01 to 0.1%). V and J are TRBV6-2 or TRBV6-3 and TRBJ2-7. Looked up from germline, CDR1 is MNHEY and CDR2 is SVGEGT. This CDR3 is built from 13 residues. The CDR3 sequence: CASSYGVYYEQYF.

This clonotype is classed as medium-sized by frequency. The chain is built from TRBV19 and TRBJ2-1; the TCRdb D gene call, TRBD1, has no DNA to confirm it. The CDR3 consists of 13 residues. Germline V gene data show CDR1 as LNHDA and CDR2 as SQIVND (reference sequence). CDR3 sequence reads: CASSYRGGNEQFF.

The rearrangement joins TRBV24-1 to TRBJ1-2; TCRdb picks TRBD1, but there is no DNA to check that call. The germline V gene encodes CDR1 KGHDR and CDR2 SFDVKD. This CDR3 spans 12 amino acids. CDR3 loop: CATAGQGAGYTF.

J is TRBJ1-1 and V is TRBV11-1; the TCRdb call, TRBD1, lacks DNA for checking. Germline assignment: CDR1 SGHAT and CDR2 FQDESV (reference sequence). CDR3 length equals 14 residues. The CDR3 is CASSFKGQGAEAFF.

CDR3 amino acids: CATSRRVGQGTGYEQYF. The chain combines TRBV15 with TRBJ2-7; TCRdb proposes TRBD1, but this gene call is untestable without DNA. Germline CDR1 is LNHNV and CDR2 is YYDKDF (reference sequence). CDR3 length: 17 residues. The whole variable domain, filled in from reference TRBV15 and TRBJ2-7, reads DAMVIQNPRYQVTQFGKPVTLSCSQTLNHNVMYWYQQKSSQAPKLLFHYYDKDFNNEADTPDNFQSRRPNTSFCFLDIRSPGLGDTAMYLCATSRRVGQGTGYEQYFGPGTRLTVT.

The V and J genes are TRBV6-5 and TRBJ1-6; the TCRdb D gene call, TRBD1, has no DNA to confirm it. Germline CDR1 MNHEY, CDR2 SVGAGI. There are 14 residues in the CDR3. CDR3 residues: CASSLAGGGSPLHF.

This clonotype ranks as medium-sized (0.01 to 0.1%) in terms of frequency. The gene calls are TRBV30 and TRBJ1-4; absent DNA, TCRdb's TRBD1 call cannot be checked. This CDR3 is 12 amino acids long. Germline CDR1 GTSNPN, CDR2 SVGIG (reference sequence). The CDR3 protein is CAWTGEDEKLFF. Full variable domain (remainder filled in from reference TRBV30 and TRBJ1-4): SQTIHQWPATLVQPVGSPLSLECTVEGTSNPNLYWYRQAAGRGLQLLFYSVGIGQISSEVPQNLSASRPQDRQFILSSKKLLLSDSGFYLCAWTGEDEKLFFGSGTQLSVL.

The rearrangement uses TRBV7-2 and TRBJ2-7; TCRdb outputs TRBD1, but without DNA this stays unchecked. CDR1 is SGHTA, CDR2 FQGNSA, per germline. The CDR3 runs 17 residues. CDR3 region: CASSRSLAAGGTYEQYF.

This clonotype is labeled medium-sized (0.01 to 0.1%) based on frequency. This chain connects TRBV15 to TRBJ2-1; absent DNA, TCRdb's TRBD2 call cannot be checked. CDR1 and CDR2 from the germline V gene are LNHNV and YYDKDF (reference sequence). The CDR3 is 13 residues long. This CDR3 is CATSRDSGTSVIF.